This T cell receptor (beta chain) originates from a study of CD8+CD57+ T cells in acquired aplastic anemia. General study results and limits: Simpson's diversity of CD8+ cells was not significantly different in patients compared with controls.

On this clonotype: Its antigen is not identified.

TCR beta VDJ and CDR3 profiles were obtained from a genomic DNA template. TCRdb itself ran the reads through MiXCR, one entry per CDR3 protein. The sample records fewer than 250,000 distinct CDR3 sequences, under 50% being singletons. This CDR3 has 14 amino acids. Deletions cut 6 bases from V and 0 bases from J, with 12 bases between. Germline-derived CDR1 and CDR2 are SGHNT and YYREEE (reference sequence). All patients picked for sequencing had shown, by flow cytometry, an expansion of CD8+CD57+ cells. At blood sampling, none of the patients had yet received therapy. The sequence was collected from a human donor with aplastic anemia. Input material: sorted CD4+, CD8+, or CD8+CD57+ T cells (not recorded which) from PBMCs. This chain joins TRBV5-4 and TRBJ1-1, with unresolved D. The CDR3 loop is CASKLSTLNTEAFF. The CDR3 DNA sequence: TGTGCCAGCAAACTCTCAACTTTGAACACTGAAGCTTTCTTT.